Sequencing of this T cell receptor beta chain was carried out in a study of technical replicates of blood from a handful of donors listed by TCRdb under 2017. Of note for this clone: Its antigen remains undetermined. No clone much larger than this one lies a single base away; base qualities are absent.

The germline V gene (reference sequence) provides CDR1 LNHDA and CDR2 SQIVND. The CDR3 sequence holds 16 residues, the cysteine and phenylalanine included. The sequence is cut down to CDR3 DNA, 48 bases in frame from base 1. V is pared back by 7 bases and J by 3 bases, with 21 bases lying between the germline termini. Preparation of the library involved the immunoSEQ multiplex PCR assay. The immuneACCESS repertoire file appears here via TCRdb, limited to in-frame rearrangements. These files lack a portion of the clones; in checked studies, under half of the deficit traces to unresolved V genes, and the cause of the others is not known. The sample has roughly 15,000 clones on record, approximately 84% of them singletons. The ten largest make up 10% to 13% of the sample.

The chain employs TRBV19 and TRBJ1-2, with a tentative D gene TRBD1 over 6 matching bases. Sequenced input: PBMCs. This TCR was recovered from a human donor in good health. DNA sequence: TGTGCCAGTACCGCCACATCCGGGGGGCACGACTATGGCTACACCTTC. Its coded protein is CASTATSGGHDYGYTF. The CDR3, completed at both ends by the reference TRBV19 and TRBJ1-2 genes, gives the full variable domain DGGITQSPKYLFRKEGQNVTLSCEQNLNHDAMYWYRQDPGQGLRLIYYSQIVNDFQKGDIAEGYSVSREKKESFPLTVTSAQKNPTAFYLCASTATSGGHDYGYTFGSGTRLTVV.